This note documents a single T cell receptor beta chain sequence. These data originate in a study of control samples from healthy donors and cancer patients. This table comes from immunoSEQ multiplex PCR, and its TCRdb copy is limited to in-frame clones, with some not included. Here the sample spans about 120,000 clones, about 90% being singletons. The CDR3 spans 17 residues. J gave up 5 bases and V 0 bases, and 5 bases lay outside the gene matches. Germline CDR1 and CDR2: SGHDT and YYEEEE. This sequence joins TRBV5-6 and TRBJ2-3; TRBD2 matches 14 bases. The TCR was taken from a man aged 45-65 years in good health. Sample: blood. CDR3 sequence (DNA): TGTGCCAGCAGCTTGGTGACTAGCGGGGGGGTGGAAGATACGCAGTATTTT. Its protein is CASSLVTSGGVEDTQYF.